The 27 T cell receptor beta chains below come from one sample, sequenced in a study of beta chain features in type 1 diabetes. The sequenced template was cDNA made from the entire isolated RNA. The method was immunoSEQ multiplex PCR; TCRdb's version includes in-frame clones alone and lacks a portion of them. In the table there are 300,000 to 400,000 clones, 10% to 15% of which are singletons. What was sequenced was naive CD4+ T cells from blood. Every receptor here comes from a man between 18 and 29 years old in good health.

The chain couples TRBV5-1 to TRBJ2-1; 11 positions match TRBD1. Germline V gives CDR1 SGHRS, CDR2 YFSETQ. There are 15 residues in the CDR3. The trim removed 2 bases at V and 10 bases at J, leaving 8 bases unmatched. In DNA form, the CDR3 reads TGCGCCAGCAGCTTAAGGACAGGGGGCCCATGGGAGCAGTTCTTC. Protein: CASSLRTGGPWEQFF.

A few counts support this clone. This rearrangement joins TRBV4-2 to TRBJ2-1; maybe TRBD2 (6 bases). Germline-derived CDR1 and CDR2 are LGHNA and YNFKEQ. The CDR3 consists of 17 residues. Between the trimmed V and J ends, which lost 1 base and 6 bases, there was a span of 19 bases. The CDR3 loop reads CASSQVVRLGRLNEQFF. The CDR3 DNA follows: TGTGCCAGCAGCCAAGTAGTGCGACTAGGTCGGCTCAATGAGCAGTTCTTC.

V and J are TRBV19 and TRBJ2-7; 7 bases agree with TRBD1. The germline V gene encodes CDR1 LNHDA and CDR2 SQIVND (reference sequence). Unmatched junction bases numbered 6, after V lost 5 bases and J lost 2 bases. The CDR3 is made up of 14 amino acids. This chain's CDR3 is CASSLRQGTYEQYF. The DNA of the CDR3 is TGTGCCAGTAGTTTAAGACAGGGTACCTACGAGCAGTACTTC.

The table lists this clone with a count of one. This chain joins TRBV28 and TRBJ2-2, with D hard to call. The CDR3 loop spans 15 amino acids. Trimming cost V 4 bases and J 1 base, with 10 bases left between them. Germline CDR1 MDHEN, CDR2 SYDVKM. The CDR3 sequence: CASSSTTMNTGELFF. CDR3 coding DNA: TGTGCCAGCAGTTCCACGACAATGAACACCGGGGAGCTGTTTTTT.

The rearrangement uses TRBV29-1 and TRBJ2-1, with D unresolved. CDR3 length: 11 amino acids. V lost 2 bases, J lost 15 bases, and 14 bases lay in between. CDR1 is SQVTM and CDR2 is ANQGSEA in the germline V gene. DNA of the CDR3: TGCAGCGTTGAATTGGCTAGGATACTGTTCTTC. As protein: CSVELARILFF.

In this sample, this clone turned up a few times. V gene TRBV28 combines with J gene TRBJ2-7, with 10 bases that match TRBD2. Germline assignment: CDR1 MDHEN and CDR2 SYDVKM. V shed 5 bases, J shed 2 bases, and the junction held 6 bases outside the gene matches. This CDR3 has 15 residues. The CDR3 DNA sequence: TGTGCCAGCAGTACCCCTAGCGGGAGCCCCTACGAGCAGTACTTC. It translates to CASSTPSGSPYEQYF.

The chain joins TRBV5-1 to TRBJ2-5; tentatively, D is TRBD1 (6 bases). The CDR3 runs 12 residues. V shed 3 bases and J shed 9 bases, with 12 bases lying between them. The germline V gene has CDR1 SGHRS and CDR2 YFSETQ. CDR3 residues: CASSSGVEPQYF. As DNA, the CDR3 is TGCGCCAGCAGCTCAGGGGTAGAACCCCAGTACTTC.

This clone appeared a few times. The J gene is TRBJ2-3, the V gene TRBV27; D is possibly TRBD2 (5 bases). V was trimmed by 4 bases and J by 5 bases, leaving 10 bases between them. CDR1 MNHEY and CDR2 SMNVEV come from the germline V gene (reference sequence). The CDR3 sequence is 13 residues long. CDR3 residues: CASSSGMEDTQYF. Here the CDR3 DNA reads TGTGCCAGCAGTTCCGGGATGGAAGATACGCAGTATTTT.

The CDR3: CASSSRAEAFF. The CDR3 nucleotides are TGTGCCAGCAGCTCCCGAGCTGAAGCTTTCTTT. V gene TRBV7-2 combines with J gene TRBJ1-1; the D is unclear. CDR1 and CDR2 (germline): SGHTA, FQGNSA. The CDR3 covers 11 residues. V was pared by 4 bases and J by 6 bases, with 6 bases between.

V and J are TRBV6-5 and TRBJ1-1; perhaps TRBD1 as D (5 bases). The germline V gene has CDR1 MNHEY and CDR2 SVGAGI. Between the trimmed V and J ends, which lost 5 bases and 3 bases, there was a span of 13 bases. This CDR3 has 14 residues. The CDR3: CASSRTHPDTEAFF. CDR3 nucleotides: TGTGCCAGCAGTCGGACACACCCGGACACTGAAGCTTTCTTT.

This clone has only a few counts. The chain is built from TRBV30 and TRBJ2-7; no reliable D call. Germline V gene lookup returns CDR1 GTSNPN and CDR2 SVGIG (reference sequence). Trimming stripped 4 bases from V and 3 bases from J, with 10 bases between. CDR3 length: 12 residues. The chain's CDR3 is CAWNHELYEQYF. In DNA, the CDR3 is TGTGCCTGGAATCATGAACTCTACGAGCAGTACTTC.

This rearrangement joins TRBV18 to TRBJ2-7, with D unresolved. Trimming removed 4 bases from V and 5 bases from J, with 9 bases in between. This CDR3 comprises 12 residues. Germline V gene data show CDR1 as KGHSH and CDR2 as LQKENI. In DNA, the CDR3 is TGTGCCAGCTCACAGGAGTGGAACGAGCAGTACTTC. Its translation is CASSQEWNEQYF.

The gene calls are TRBV28 and TRBJ2-5, with D possibly TRBD1 on 5 matching bases. The CDR3 length is 13 residues. The germline gives CDR1 MDHEN, CDR2 SYDVKM. V lost 9 bases and J 8 bases, leaving 19 bases between the germline ends. The CDR3: CASDDSIKRTQYF. For the CDR3, the DNA is TGTGCCAGTGATGACAGCATCAAGAGAACCCAGTACTTC.

This chain uses TRBV28 with TRBJ1-5, with a tentative D call TRBD1 (5 bases). Trimming pared 2 bases from V and 6 bases from J, leaving 11 bases between. Looked up from germline, CDR1 is MDHEN and CDR2 is SYDVKM. CDR3 length: 14 residues. The chain's CDR3 is CASSLRQGTQPQHF. For the CDR3, the DNA is TGTGCCAGCAGTTTAAGGCAGGGTACTCAGCCCCAGCATTTT.

Written as DNA, the CDR3 is TGTGCCAGCAGTTCGGCTTCGACAGGGGGAAGAACTGAAGCTTTCTTT. It yields the protein CASSSASTGGRTEAFF. The chain links TRBV28 to TRBJ1-1; the match to TRBD1 covers 9 bases. Germline V CDR1 and CDR2: MDHEN, SYDVKM. The CDR3 consists of 16 residues. J gave up 5 bases and V 4 bases, and 11 bases lay outside the gene matches. Variable domain in full (rest from reference TRBV28 and TRBJ1-1): DVKVTQSSRYLVKRTGEKVFLECVQDMDHENMFWYRQDPGLGLRLIYFSYDVKMKEKGDIPEGYSVSREKKERFSLILESASTNQTSMYLCASSSASTGGRTEAFFGQGTRLTVV.

This clone was recorded a few times. V and J are TRBV7-6 and TRBJ2-7; no clear D. The CDR3 is 13 residues long. The germline gives CDR1 SGHVS, CDR2 FNYEAQ. V was shortened by 1 base and J by 6 bases, with 10 bases between the two germline ends. The CDR3 reads CASSLDGLSEQYF. The CDR3 DNA reads as TGTGCCAGCAGCTTAGACGGGTTGAGCGAGCAGTACTTC. The full variable domain, rest sourced from reference TRBV7-6 and TRBJ2-7, is GAGVSQSPRYKVTKRGQDVALRCDPISGHVSLYWYRQALGQGPEFLTYFNYEAQQDKSGLPNDRFSAERPEGSISTLTIQRTEQRDSAMYRCASSLDGLSEQYFGPGTRLTVT.

The CDR3 spells CASSFWTSASGRAGYNEQFF. CDR3 DNA sequence: TGTGCCAGCAGCTTTTGGACTTCGGCTAGCGGGAGGGCCGGATACAATGAGCAGTTCTTC. The chain combines TRBV7-3 with TRBJ2-1, with 12 bases fitting TRBD2. The germline V gene encodes CDR1 SGHTA and CDR2 FQGTGA. This CDR3 has 20 residues. Germline trimming cut 3 bases from V and 4 bases from J; bases unmatched to any gene: 16.

J is TRBJ2-3 and V is TRBV7-9, with TRBD2 matching over 9 bases. Germline V gene sequence: CDR1 SEHNR, CDR2 FQNEAQ (reference sequence). V was clipped by 3 bases and J by 2 bases; unmatched bases: 6. This CDR3 is 16 amino acids long. The CDR3 DNA is TGTGCCAGCAGCTTTTCCGCGGGAGGGCCCACAGATACGCAGTATTTT. Protein: CASSFSAGGPTDTQYF. Filled out from reference TRBV7-9 and TRBJ2-3, the complete variable domain reads DTGVSQNPRHKITKRGQNVTFRCDPISEHNRLYWYRQTLGQGPEFLTYFQNEAQLEKSRLLSDRFSAERPKGSFSTLEIQRTEQGDSAMYLCASSFSAGGPTDTQYFGPGTRLTVL.

J is TRBJ1-1 and V is TRBV5-1; D gene uncertain. This CDR3 has 13 residues. Trimming took 4 bases from V and 1 from J, leaving 8 bases between them. Germline V gives CDR1 SGHRS, CDR2 YFSETQ. This CDR3 is CASSLTPNTEAFF. As DNA, the CDR3 is TGCGCCAGCAGCCTGACACCGAACACTGAAGCTTTCTTT. The whole variable domain, remainder taken from reference TRBV5-1 and TRBJ1-1, is KAGVTQTPRYLIKTRGQQVTLSCSPISGHRSVSWYQQTPGQGLQFLFEYFSETQRNKGNFPGRFSGRQFSNSRSEMNVSTLELGDSALYLCASSLTPNTEAFFGQGTRLTVV.

J is TRBJ2-1 and V is TRBV4-2; TRBD2 agrees at 8 bases. This CDR3 contains 19 residues. CDR1 is LGHNA, CDR2 YNFKEQ, per germline. V gave up 0 bases and J gave up 3 bases; unmatched junction bases: 13. The CDR3 DNA is TGTGCCAGCAGCCAAGAGAGGACATTAGCGGGACCTCTCTACAATGAGCAGTTCTTC. This translates into CASSQERTLAGPLYNEQFF.

The rearrangement uses TRBV2 and TRBJ1-6, with 7 bases that match TRBD1. The V gene's germline CDR1 is SNHLY and CDR2 FYNNEI. The V gene end was trimmed by 5 bases and the J gene end by 11 bases; junction bases not matched to a gene: 9. The CDR3 runs 14 residues. This CDR3 is CASSQLRQGAPLHF. Written as DNA, the CDR3 is TGTGCCAGCAGTCAACTACGACAGGGCGCACCCCTCCACTTT.

This sequence joins TRBV9 and TRBJ2-3; D remains ambiguous. This CDR3 has 15 amino acids. Germline CDR1 reads SGDLS; CDR2 reads YYNGEE. The germline V and J ends were trimmed by 3 bases and 2 bases, with 13 bases remaining between them. The CDR3 sequence is CASSAPEYNTDTQYF. CDR3 in DNA: TGTGCCAGCAGCGCCCCCGAATACAACACAGATACGCAGTATTTT.

The CDR3: CASSFDRSVTDTQYF. For the CDR3, the DNA is TGTGCCAGCAGCTTCGACAGGTCTGTGACAGATACGCAGTATTTT. The V call is TRBV7-2, the J call TRBJ2-3; TRBD1 is a possible D gene (6 bases). Trimming shortened V by 3 bases and J by 3 bases, and 13 bases separated the two germline ends. The length of the CDR3 is 15 residues. CDR1 is SGHTA and CDR2 is FQGNSA in the germline V gene. The full variable domain, in which reference TRBV7-2 and TRBJ2-3 provide the parts outside the CDR3, is GAGVSQSPSNKVTEKGKDVELRCDPISGHTALYWYRQSLGQGLEFLIYFQGNSAPDKSGLPSDRFSAERTGGSVSTLTIQRTQQEDSAVYLCASSFDRSVTDTQYFGPGTRLTVL.

V is TRBV4-2 and J is TRBJ2-3, with 10 bases identical to TRBD1. V trimming: 5 bases; J trimming: 1 base; junction bases outside the gene matches: 3. CDR3 length: 15 amino acids. The germline V gene encodes CDR1 LGHNA and CDR2 YNFKEQ. The CDR3 nucleotides are TGTGCCAGCAGCGAGGGGACAGGGGGCACAGATACGCAGTATTTT. Protein: CASSEGTGGTDTQYF.

This clone occurred a few times. J is TRBJ1-2 and V is TRBV5-4, with 9 bases aligning to TRBD1. After removal of 0 bases from V and 6 bases from J, the junction contained 3 bases not matched to a gene. Germline CDR1 and CDR2: SGHNT and YYREEE (reference sequence). The CDR3 has 14 amino acids. Here the CDR3 DNA reads TGTGCCAGCAGCTTGGGGGACAGGGCAAATGGCTACACCTTC. As protein: CASSLGDRANGYTF.

The V gene is TRBV28, the J gene TRBJ2-4; maybe TRBD2 (5 bases). The ends were cut back, 3 bases at V and 6 bases at J, with 9 bases in the middle. The CDR3 sequence is 13 residues long. Germline V gene sequence: CDR1 MDHEN, CDR2 SYDVKM. CDR3 in amino acids: CASSFQGRNIQYF. As DNA, the CDR3 is TGTGCCAGCAGTTTTCAAGGGAGAAACATTCAGTACTTC.

This rearrangement joins TRBV4-2 to TRBJ1-5; no definite D call. Trimming pared 1 base from V and 0 bases from J, leaving 7 bases between. This CDR3 contains 15 residues. The V gene's germline CDR1 is LGHNA and CDR2 YNFKEQ. Written as DNA, the CDR3 is TGTGCCAGCAGCCAAGTTCGCGGTAGCAATCAGCCCCAGCATTTT. Translation gives CASSQVRGSNQPQHF.